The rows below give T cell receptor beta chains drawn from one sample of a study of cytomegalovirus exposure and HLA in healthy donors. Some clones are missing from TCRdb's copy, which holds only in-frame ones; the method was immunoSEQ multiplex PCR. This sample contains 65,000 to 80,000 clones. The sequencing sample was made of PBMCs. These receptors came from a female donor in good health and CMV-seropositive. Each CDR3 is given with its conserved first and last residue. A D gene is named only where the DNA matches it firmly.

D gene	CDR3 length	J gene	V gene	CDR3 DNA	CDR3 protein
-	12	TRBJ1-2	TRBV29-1	TGCAGCGGCCTACAGGGAGGGGATGGCTACACCTTC	CSGLQGGDGYTF
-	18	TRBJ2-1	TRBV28	TGTGCCAGCAGTTTCAGACGGCAGCGGACCACCTCCTACAATGAGCAGTTCTTC	CASSFRRQRTTSYNEQFF
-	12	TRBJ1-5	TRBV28	TGTGCCAGCAGTTTAATGCAGTGGCCCCAGCATTTT	CASSLMQWPQHF
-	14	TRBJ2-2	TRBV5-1	TGCGCCAGCAGCCCCCCAACAGGGTCCGGGGAGCTGTTTTTT	CASSPPTGSGELFF
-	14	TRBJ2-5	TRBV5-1	TGCGCCAGCAGGGAACAGTCAGATGGGGAGACCCAGTACTTC	CASREQSDGETQYF
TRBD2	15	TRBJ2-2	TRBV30	TGTGCCTGGAGTAGGGACTACATCAACACCGGGGAGCTGTTTTTT	CAWSRDYINTGELFF
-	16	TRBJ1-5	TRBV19	TGTGCCAGTACCGATATTCGGGGGGCGGGCAATCAGCCCCAGCATTTT	CASTDIRGAGNQPQHF
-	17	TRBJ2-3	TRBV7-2	TGTGCCAGCAGCTTAGAATCGTGGGCCACTAGCACAGATACGCAGTATTTT	CASSLESWATSTDTQYF
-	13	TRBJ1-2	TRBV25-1	TGTGCCAGCAGCCCCGGACAAAGCTATGGCTACACCTTC	CASSPGQSYGYTF
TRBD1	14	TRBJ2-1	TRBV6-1	TGTGCCAGCAGTGGTTCGACAGGGGGGAATGAGCAGTTCTTC	CASSGSTGGNEQFF
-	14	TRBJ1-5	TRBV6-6	TGTGCCAGCAGTTACTTCAATAGCAATCAGCCCCAGCATTTT	CASSYFNSNQPQHF
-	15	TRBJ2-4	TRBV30	TGTGCCTGGAGTGTAGGGGGGGTTGGGGTAAACATTCAGTACTTC	CAWSVGGVGVNIQYF
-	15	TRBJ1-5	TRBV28	TGTGCCAGCAGCCCATTGCAGGGGAACAATCAGCCCCAGCATTTT	CASSPLQGNNQPQHF
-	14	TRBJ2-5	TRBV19	TGTGCCAGTAGTATAGTCGCGGGACGGGAGACCCAGTACTTC	CASSIVAGRETQYF
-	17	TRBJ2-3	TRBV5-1	TGCGCCACCAAGGTGGGGAGTTCAGCTTCTCATTCGGATACGCAGTATTTT	CATKVGSSASHSDTQYF
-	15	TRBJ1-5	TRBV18	TGTGCCAGCTCACCCGCAGCCCAGGGCGATCAGCCCCAGCATTTT	CASSPAAQGDQPQHF
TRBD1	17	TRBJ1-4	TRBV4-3	TGCGCCAGCAGCAAGTCCCGGGACAGGGTTCGGTGGGAAAAACTGTTTTTT	CASSKSRDRVRWEKLFF
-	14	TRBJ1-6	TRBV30	TGTGCCTGGAGTGTGCCGGACTTAAATTCACCCCTCCACTTT	CAWSVPDLNSPLHF
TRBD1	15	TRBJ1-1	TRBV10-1	TGCGCCAGCAGCCCAGGGGGGAGCGCTTACACTGAAGCTTTCTTT	CASSPGGSAYTEAFF
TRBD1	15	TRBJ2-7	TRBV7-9	TGTGCCAGCAGCCAAAGGGGGACAGGGGGTATCGAGCAGTACTTC	CASSQRGTGGIEQYF
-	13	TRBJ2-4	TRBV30	TGTGCCTGGAGAGACAGGGCCAAAAACATTCAGTACTTC	CAWRDRAKNIQYF
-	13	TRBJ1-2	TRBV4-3	TGCGCCAGCAGCCAAGTAAGAGGACTTGGCTACACCTTC	CASSQVRGLGYTF
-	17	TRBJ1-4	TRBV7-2	TGTGCCAGCAGCTCGACCCTGAGGGACTCCCGGCGGGAAAAACTGTTTTTT	CASSSTLRDSRREKLFF
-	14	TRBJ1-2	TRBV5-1	TGCGCCAGCAGCTCCGAGGGGGAAAACTATGGCTACACCTTC	CASSSEGENYGYTF
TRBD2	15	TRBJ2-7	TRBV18	TGTGCCAGCTCACCCGGGGCGACTAGCGGCTACGAGCAGTACTTC	CASSPGATSGYEQYF
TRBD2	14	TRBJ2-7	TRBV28	TGTGCCAGCAGCCTGACTAGCCTCCTTGGGGAGCAGTACTTC	CASSLTSLLGEQYF
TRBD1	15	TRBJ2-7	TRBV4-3	TGCGCCAGCAGCCAAGGAGGGGGCAAAGGGTACGAGCAGTACTTC	CASSQGGGKGYEQYF
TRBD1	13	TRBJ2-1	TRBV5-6	TGTGCCAGCAGCAGGGGGGGCCGGGACAGGGAGTTCTTC	CASSRGGRDREFF
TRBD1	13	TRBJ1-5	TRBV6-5	TGTGCCAGCAGTCCGACAGGGAATCAGCCCCAGCATTTT	CASSPTGNQPQHF
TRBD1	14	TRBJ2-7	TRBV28	TGTGCCAGCAGAGAAGGGACAGGGGTGTACGAGCAGTACTTC	CASREGTGVYEQYF
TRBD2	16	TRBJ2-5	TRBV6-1	TGTGCCAGCAGTGAGGGACTAGCGGGGAGACAAGAGACCCAGTACTTC	CASSEGLAGRQETQYF
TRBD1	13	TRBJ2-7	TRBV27	TGTGCCAGCAGTTGGGACAGGGGGCGTCAGCAGTACTTC	CASSWDRGRQQYF
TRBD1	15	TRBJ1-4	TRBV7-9	TGTGCCAGCAGCGACGGACAGGGACCCAGTGAAAAACTGTTTTTT	CASSDGQGPSEKLFF
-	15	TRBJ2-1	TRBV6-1	TGTGCCAGCAGTACCCGTAGCGGCTCCTACAATGAGCAGTTCTTC	CASSTRSGSYNEQFF
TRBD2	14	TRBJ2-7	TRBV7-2	TGTGCCAGCAGCCCTGGGGCTAGCGGTAGGTTGGAGTGCTTC	CASSPGASGRLECF
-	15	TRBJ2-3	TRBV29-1	TGCAGCGTTGGACAGACAGGTGATAGGACAGATACGCAGTATTTT	CSVGQTGDRTDTQYF
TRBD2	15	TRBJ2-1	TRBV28	TGTGCCAGCAGTACCGGACTAGCGGGGGTCCATGAGCAGTTCTTC	CASSTGLAGVHEQFF
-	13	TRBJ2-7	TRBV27	TGTGCCAGCAGTTCCCGCTACTCCTACGAGCAGTACTTC	CASSSRYSYEQYF
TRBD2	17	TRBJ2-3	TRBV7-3	TGTGCCAGCAGCCAACCGGGACTAGCGGGAGGATACGATACGCAGTATTTT	CASSQPGLAGGYDTQYF
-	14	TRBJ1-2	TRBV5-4	TGTGCCAGCAGCTTGGACCCAGTGGCGCGGGGCTACACCTTC	CASSLDPVARGYTF
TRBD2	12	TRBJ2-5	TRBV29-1	TGCAGCGGCGGACTAGGTATGGAGACCCAGTACTTC	CSGGLGMETQYF
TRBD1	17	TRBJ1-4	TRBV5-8	TGTGCCAGCAGCTTGACCCCGGGGACAGGGAGGAATGAAAAACTGTTTTTT	CASSLTPGTGRNEKLFF
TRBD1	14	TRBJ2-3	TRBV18	TGTGCCAGCTCACCGGGACAGGGGACAGATACGCAGTATTTT	CASSPGQGTDTQYF
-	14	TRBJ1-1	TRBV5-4	TGTGCCACCCTCGACCGGGAAAAGAACACTGAAGCTTTCTTT	CATLDREKNTEAFF
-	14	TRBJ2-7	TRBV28	TGTGCCAGCAGTTTTGGGGGCCTCTCCTACGAGCAGTACTTC	CASSFGGLSYEQYF